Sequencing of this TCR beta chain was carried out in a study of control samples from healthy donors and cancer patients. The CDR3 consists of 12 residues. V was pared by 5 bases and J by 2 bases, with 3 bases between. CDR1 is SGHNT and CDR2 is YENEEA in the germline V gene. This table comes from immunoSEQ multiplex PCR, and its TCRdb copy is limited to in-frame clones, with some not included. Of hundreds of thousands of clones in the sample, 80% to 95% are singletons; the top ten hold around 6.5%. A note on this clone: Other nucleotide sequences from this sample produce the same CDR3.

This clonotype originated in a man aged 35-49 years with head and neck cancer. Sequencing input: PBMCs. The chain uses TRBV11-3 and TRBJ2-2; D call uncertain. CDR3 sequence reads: CASSLNTGELFF. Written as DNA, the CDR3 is TGTGCCAGCAGCCTCAACACCGGGGAGCTGTTTTTT.